These T cell receptor beta chains were read from a single sample in a study of blood T cell repertoires in COVID-19. Generated by immunoSEQ multiplex PCR, the TCRdb table keeps only in-frame clones and is missing some. The table shows a few hundred thousand clones, with about 80% occurring only once. The sample consisted of peripheral blood. The receptors here all came from a man older than 75 with acute or convalescent COVID-19. The CDR3 runs from the conserved cysteine through the conserved F or W. D genes are given only for firm matches. A row's size may be missing; if present it is once, few, many or a size class.

v_gene: TRBV10-2; j_gene: TRBJ2-3; abundance: -; d_gene: TRBD2; CDR3nt: TGCGCCAGCAGTAAACATAATGCGGGGGGCCTCACAGATACGCAGTATTTT; CDR3aa: CASSKHNAGGLTDTQYF
v_gene: TRBV6-6; j_gene: TRBJ2-2; abundance: -; d_gene: TRBD1; CDR3nt: TGTGCCAGCAGGGACAGGGTAGGCACCGGGGAGCTGTTTTTT; CDR3aa: CASRDRVGTGELFF
v_gene: TRBV28; j_gene: TRBJ1-5; abundance: few; d_gene: -; CDR3nt: TGTGCCAGCATTTCGGGGGGAAAGCCGCTCCATCAGCCCCAGCATTTT; CDR3aa: CASISGGKPLHQPQHF
v_gene: TRBV6-6; j_gene: TRBJ1-1; abundance: -; d_gene: TRBD1; CDR3nt: TGTGCCAGCAGTTCGAGACAGGGAGTCACTGAAGCTTTCTTT; CDR3aa: CASSSRQGVTEAFF
v_gene: TRBV30; j_gene: TRBJ2-4; abundance: -; d_gene: -; CDR3nt: TGTGCCTGGAGTGTACTACAGGAGAAAGCCAAAAACATTCAGTACTTC; CDR3aa: CAWSVLQEKAKNIQYF
v_gene: TRBV5-8; j_gene: TRBJ1-4; abundance: few; d_gene: -; CDR3nt: TGTGCCAGCAGCCCCCTGAGTGATGAAAAACTGTTTTTT; CDR3aa: CASSPLSDEKLFF
v_gene: TRBV12-3/TRBV12-4; j_gene: TRBJ2-7; abundance: -; d_gene: -; CDR3nt: TGTGCCAGCAGTTTCCAAGGGGCCGGCGAGCAGTACTTC; CDR3aa: CASSFQGAGEQYF
v_gene: TRBV5-4; j_gene: TRBJ2-1; abundance: -; d_gene: -; CDR3nt: TGTGCCAGCAGCTTGGGGGGGGCCTACAATGAGCAGTTCTTC; CDR3aa: CASSLGGAYNEQFF
v_gene: TRBV19; j_gene: TRBJ1-3; abundance: -; d_gene: -; CDR3nt: TGTGCCAGTAGTATAGGCGCAACCTTCTCTGGAAACACCATATATTTT; CDR3aa: CASSIGATFSGNTIYF
v_gene: TRBV7-9; j_gene: TRBJ2-7; abundance: -; d_gene: TRBD1; CDR3nt: TGTGCCAGCAGCTTCGAAGGGACAGGTAACCACGAGCAGTACTTC; CDR3aa: CASSFEGTGNHEQYF
v_gene: TRBV6-1; j_gene: TRBJ2-1; abundance: -; d_gene: TRBD2; CDR3nt: TGTGCCAGCAGTGAAATGGTACCGGGACTAGGTTCGCATGAGCAGTTCTTC; CDR3aa: CASSEMVPGLGSHEQFF
v_gene: TRBV18; j_gene: TRBJ2-7; abundance: -; d_gene: TRBD2; CDR3nt: TGTGCCAGCTCAACCCCCGAGTCCGGGACTAACGAGCAGTACTTC; CDR3aa: CASSTPESGTNEQYF
v_gene: TRBV10-3; j_gene: TRBJ2-1; abundance: -; d_gene: -; CDR3nt: TGTGCCATCAGTCAGGGAGGCTCCTACAATGAGCAGTTCTTC; CDR3aa: CAISQGGSYNEQFF
v_gene: TRBV5-1; j_gene: TRBJ2-3; abundance: once; d_gene: TRBD2; CDR3nt: TGCGCCAGCAGCTTGGGGGCCCTTCCTCTAGCGGCTAGCACAGATACGCAGTATTTT; CDR3aa: CASSLGALPLAASTDTQYF